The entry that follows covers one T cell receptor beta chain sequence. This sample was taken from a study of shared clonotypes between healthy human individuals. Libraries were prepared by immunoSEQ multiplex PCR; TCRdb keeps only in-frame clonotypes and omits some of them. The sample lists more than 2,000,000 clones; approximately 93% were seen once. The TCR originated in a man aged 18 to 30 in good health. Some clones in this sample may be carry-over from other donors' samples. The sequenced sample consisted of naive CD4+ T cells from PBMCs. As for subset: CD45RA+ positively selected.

Written as DNA, the CDR3 is TGTGCCAGCAGCTTAGTGCCCGACAACACCTACGAGCAGTACTTC. This gives the protein CASSLVPDNTYEQYF. The chain recombines TRBV7-8 with TRBJ2-7; D unclear. Between the trimmed V and J ends, which lost 1 base and 2 bases, there was a span of 12 bases. CDR1 is SGHVS and CDR2 is FQNEAQ in the germline V gene. The CDR3 runs to 15 residues. Full variable domain (outside the CDR3, taken from reference TRBV7-8 and TRBJ2-7): GAGVSQSPRYKVAKRGQDVALRCDPISGHVSLFWYQQALGQGPEFLTYFQNEAQLDKSGLPSDRFFAERPEGSVSTLKIQRTQQEDSAVYLCASSLVPDNTYEQYFGPGTRLTVT.